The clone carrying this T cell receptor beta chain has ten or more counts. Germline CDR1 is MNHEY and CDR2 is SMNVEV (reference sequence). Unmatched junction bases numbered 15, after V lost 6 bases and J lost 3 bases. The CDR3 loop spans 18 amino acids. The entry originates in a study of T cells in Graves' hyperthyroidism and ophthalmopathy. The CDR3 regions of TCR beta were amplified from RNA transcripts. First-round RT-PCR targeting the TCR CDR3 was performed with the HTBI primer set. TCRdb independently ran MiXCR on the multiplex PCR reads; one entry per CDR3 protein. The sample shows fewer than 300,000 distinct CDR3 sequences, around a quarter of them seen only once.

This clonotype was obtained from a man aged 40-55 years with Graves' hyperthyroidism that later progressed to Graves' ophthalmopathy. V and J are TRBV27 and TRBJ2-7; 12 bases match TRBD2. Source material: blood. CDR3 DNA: TGTGCCAGCAGCGACCGGGCTAGCGGGAGGGCCTTTATCTACGAGCAGTACTTC. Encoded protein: CASSDRASGRAFIYEQYF.